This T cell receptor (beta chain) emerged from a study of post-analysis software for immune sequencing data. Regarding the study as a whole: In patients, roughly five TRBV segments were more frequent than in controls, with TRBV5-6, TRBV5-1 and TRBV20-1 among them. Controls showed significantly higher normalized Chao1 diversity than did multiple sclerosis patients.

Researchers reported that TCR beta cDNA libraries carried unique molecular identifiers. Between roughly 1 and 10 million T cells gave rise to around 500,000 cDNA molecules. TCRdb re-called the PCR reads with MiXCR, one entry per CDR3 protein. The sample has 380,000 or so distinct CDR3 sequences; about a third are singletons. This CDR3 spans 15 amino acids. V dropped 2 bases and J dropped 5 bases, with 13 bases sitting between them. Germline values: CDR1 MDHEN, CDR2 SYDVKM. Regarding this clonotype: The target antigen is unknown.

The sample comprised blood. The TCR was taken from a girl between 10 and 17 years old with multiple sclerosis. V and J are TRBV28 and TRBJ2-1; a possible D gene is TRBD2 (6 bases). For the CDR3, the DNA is TGTGCCAGCAGTTTAATAGGGACTCCTGACAATGAGCAGTTCTTC. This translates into CASSLIGTPDNEQFF.